This T cell receptor (beta chain) was profiled in a study of tumor-infiltrating lymphocytes in primary liver carcinoma. Study background: Stage T1-T3 N0M0 tumors spanned about 4.2 to 10 cm.

They got blood RNA out of unsorted whole blood and also pulled out germline DNA. Chronic HBV infection, untreated so far, was present in the patients. Researchers generated TCR beta cDNA from around 0.55 ug of total RNA, relying on a constant-region primer. Slightly modified ARM-PCR served as the procedure for the TCR beta libraries. These libraries came from three rounds of nested multiplex PCR. TRBV1-TRBV30 forward primers paired with a C-beta reverse primer drove the first two PCR rounds, about 9 cycles each. MiXCR, applied by TCRdb to the multiplex PCR reads, yields one record per CDR3 protein. The repertoire holds about 200,000 distinct CDR3 sequences, 65% seen once, with approximately 7% in the top ten. This clonotype was counted ten times or more. The ends were cut back, 4 bases at V and 5 bases at J, with 9 bases in the middle. Germline values: CDR1 SGHAT, CDR2 FQNNGV. The CDR3 runs 13 residues.

The sequenced material came from peripheral blood. The V gene is TRBV11-2, the J gene TRBJ1-5; tentatively, D is TRBD1 (5 bases). The receptor comes from a woman aged 55-70 years with primary liver carcinoma and hepatitis B virus infection. The CDR3 here is CASSSGLYQPQHF. CDR3 DNA sequence: TGTGCCAGCAGCTCGGGACTTTATCAGCCCCAGCATTTT.